The clone carrying this T cell receptor (beta chain) was recorded many times. Each CDR3 protein is one row after TCRdb ran MiXCR on the 5' RACE reads. The repertoire consists of under 100,000 distinct CDR3 sequences, with 13% occurring once and the leading ten covering around 5.3%. Described time point: longitudinal time-point 2. CDR1 ENHRY and CDR2 SYGVKD come from the germline V gene. The CDR3 totals 15 residues. V lost 6 bases to trimming and J lost 0 bases, with 9 bases between them. These data belong to a study of neurological immune-mediated disorders. The gene calls are TRBV10-3 and TRBJ2-6; tentative D call: TRBD1 (5 bases). This TCR derives from a female donor with HTLV-1-associated myelopathy (HAM/TSP). The sample was PBMCs. The CDR3 DNA is TGTGCCATCAGCTTACAGGTCTCTGGGGCCAACGTCCTGACTTTC. As protein: CAISLQVSGANVLTF.